Included here is one TCR beta chain sequence, with context. Its antigen remains unknown. The PCR ran on 60 Vbeta and 13 Jbeta primers. Measured with immunoSEQ multiplex PCR; TCRdb has only the in-frame clones, and not every one. The table has under 300,000 clones, under 80% seen once. The data were obtained in a study of cytomegalovirus exposure and HLA in healthy donors. Study-wide results and limits: A later analysis reportedly found fewer N-insertions in an Asian-associated ancestry cluster than the approximately 670-donor mean. The authors reported that TCR beta sequences could predict HLA-A and HLA-B alleles. These predictions were accurate for most subjects in the first cohort.

CDR1 is SGHTA and CDR2 is FQGNSA in the germline V gene. V shed 3 bases and J shed 4 bases, with 15 bases lying between them. The CDR3 totals 15 residues. The sample comprised PBMCs. The receptor comes from a female donor in good health and CMV-seronegative. V and J are TRBV7-2 and TRBJ2-5, with D possibly TRBD2 on 5 matching bases. The CDR3, as DNA: TGTGCCAGCAGCTTGAGCGGAGGAGTTGGAGAGACCCAGTACTTC. It is translated as CASSLSGGVGETQYF.